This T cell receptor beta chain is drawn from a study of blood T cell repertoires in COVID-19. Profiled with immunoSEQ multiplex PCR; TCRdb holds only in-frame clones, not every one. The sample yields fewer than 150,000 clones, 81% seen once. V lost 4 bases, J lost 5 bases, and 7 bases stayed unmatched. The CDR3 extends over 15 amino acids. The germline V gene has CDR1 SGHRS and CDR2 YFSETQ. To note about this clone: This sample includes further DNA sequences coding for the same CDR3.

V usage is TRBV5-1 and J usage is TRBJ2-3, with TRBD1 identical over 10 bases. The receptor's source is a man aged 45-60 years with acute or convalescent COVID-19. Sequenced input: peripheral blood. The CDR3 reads CASSRDRGLGDTQYF. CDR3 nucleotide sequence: TGCGCCAGCAGCCGTGACAGGGGGCTGGGAGATACGCAGTATTTT.